This T cell receptor beta chain was profiled in a study of cytomegalovirus exposure and HLA in healthy donors. The PCR had 60 Vbeta and 13 Jbeta primers. In the original processing: Among the unique TCR beta chains that a later analysis counted, 80 million to 100 million in all, about 10 million were shared. The method was immunoSEQ multiplex PCR; TCRdb's version includes in-frame clones alone and lacks a portion of them. The V and J calls and clone size come from that table; D and trimming were worked out from the DNA. The sample lists around 53,000 clones, around 66% occurring once. There are 13 residues in the CDR3. Deletions cut 9 bases from V and 2 bases from J, with 13 bases between. Germline V gives CDR1 MDHEN, CDR2 SYDVKM.

Input material: PBMCs. V and J are TRBV28 and TRBJ1-2, with unresolved D. The TCR originated in a man between 18 and 35 years old in good health and CMV-seronegative. The CDR3 sequence is CASQLAGNYGYTF. CDR3 in DNA: TGTGCCAGTCAGTTGGCGGGGAACTATGGCTACACCTTC.